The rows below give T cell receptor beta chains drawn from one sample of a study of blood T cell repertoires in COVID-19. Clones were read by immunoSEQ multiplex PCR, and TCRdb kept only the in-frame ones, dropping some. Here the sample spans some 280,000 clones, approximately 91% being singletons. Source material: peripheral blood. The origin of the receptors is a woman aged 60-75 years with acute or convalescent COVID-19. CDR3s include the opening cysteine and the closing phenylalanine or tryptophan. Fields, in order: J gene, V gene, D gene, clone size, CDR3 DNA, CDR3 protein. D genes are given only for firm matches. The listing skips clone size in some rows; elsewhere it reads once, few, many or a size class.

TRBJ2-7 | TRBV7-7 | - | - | TGTGCCAGCAGCTTAGGTGGCAGGGAAGCCGAGCAGTACTTC | CASSLGGREAEQYF
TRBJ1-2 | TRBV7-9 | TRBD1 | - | TGTGCCAGCAGCTTACAGGGGGCGCGGGGCTACACCTTC | CASSLQGARGYTF
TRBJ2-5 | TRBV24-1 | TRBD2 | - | TGTGCCACCAGTTATGGCGGGACTAGCGGGGGACAAGAGACCCAGTACTTC | CATSYGGTSGGQETQYF
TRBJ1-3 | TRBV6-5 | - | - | TGTGCCAGCAGACTGGAGGGAGACTCTGGAAACACCATATATTTT | CASRLEGDSGNTIYF
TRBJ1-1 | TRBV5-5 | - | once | TGTGCCAGCAGCTCCCGGACAGTAAACACTGAAGCTTTCTTT | CASSSRTVNTEAFF
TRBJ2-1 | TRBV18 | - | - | TGTGCCAGCTCACCACCCAGCCGCGGGTACAATGAGCAGTTCTTC | CASSPPSRGYNEQFF
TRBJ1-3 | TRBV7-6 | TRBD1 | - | TGTGCCAGCAGCTTAGACTGGGCAGGGGGCCCACCTGGAAACACCATATATTTT | CASSLDWAGGPPGNTIYF
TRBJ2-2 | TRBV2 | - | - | TGTGCCAGCAGTGAAGGGGCTGCCGGCCCCGGGGAGCTGTTTTTT | CASSEGAAGPGELFF
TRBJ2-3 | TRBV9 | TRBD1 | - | TGTGCCAGCAGCCCGCGGACAGGAACCCACGAGACAGATACGCAGTATTTT | CASSPRTGTHETDTQYF
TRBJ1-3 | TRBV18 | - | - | TGTGCCAGCTCACTCACAGGGATGCAACTCTCTGGAAACACCATATATTTT | CASSLTGMQLSGNTIYF
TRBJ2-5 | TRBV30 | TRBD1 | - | TGTGCCTGGAGGAAACAGGGGCAAGAGACCCAGTACTTC | CAWRKQGQETQYF
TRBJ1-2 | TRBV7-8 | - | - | TGTGCCAGCAGCTCGAATAGGCAGGGGCGCTCTGGCTACACCTTC | CASSSNRQGRSGYTF
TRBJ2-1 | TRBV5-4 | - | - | TGTGCCAGCAGCTTGACAGGGAATGAGCAGTTCTTC | CASSLTGNEQFF
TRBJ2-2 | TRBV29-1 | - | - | TGCAGCGGTGGGGCAGATCTCACCGGGGAGCTGTTTTTT | CSGGADLTGELFF
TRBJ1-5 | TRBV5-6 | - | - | TGTGCCAGCAGCTTCAGGGGTCAGGGCAATCAGCCCCAGCATTTT | CASSFRGQGNQPQHF
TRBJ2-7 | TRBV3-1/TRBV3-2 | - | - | TGTGCCAGCAGCCAAGATTCACTTCCCTCCTACGAGCAGTACTTC | CASSQDSLPSYEQYF
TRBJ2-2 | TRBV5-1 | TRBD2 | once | TGCGCCAGCAGCGCAATAGCGGGGGGCGGAGCGAACACCGGGGAGCTGTTTTTT | CASSAIAGGGANTGELFF
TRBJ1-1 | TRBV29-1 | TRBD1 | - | TGCAGCGTTCCCCGTGGGGTGACAGGGGCGAACACTGAAGCTTTCTTT | CSVPRGVTGANTEAFF
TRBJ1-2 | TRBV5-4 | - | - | TGTGCCAGCAGCTCACGACAGAGCTATGGCTACACCTTC | CASSSRQSYGYTF
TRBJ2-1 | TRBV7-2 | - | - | TGTGCCAGCCTTCGGGGGTTCGTCTACAATGAGCAGTTCTTC | CASLRGFVYNEQFF
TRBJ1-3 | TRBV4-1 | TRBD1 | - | TGCGCCAGCAGCCAACCCGGGACAGGGGGGAACACCATATATTTT | CASSQPGTGGNTIYF
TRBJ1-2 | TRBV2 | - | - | TGTGCCAGCAGCTCTTCCGTACAGGGTGCCCATGGCTACACCTTC | CASSSSVQGAHGYTF
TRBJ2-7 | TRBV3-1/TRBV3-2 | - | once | TGTGCCAGCAGCCGTGACAGGAGCTCCTACGAGCAGTACTTC | CASSRDRSSYEQYF
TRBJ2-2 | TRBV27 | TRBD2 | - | TGTGCCAGCAGGACTAGCGGGACGAACACCGGGGAGCTGTTTTTT | CASRTSGTNTGELFF
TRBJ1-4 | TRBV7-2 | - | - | TGTGCCAGCAGCCCCCGGACAGCGTCGCCAGAAAAACTGTTTTTT | CASSPRTASPEKLFF
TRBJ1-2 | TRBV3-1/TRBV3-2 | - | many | TGTGCCAGCAGCCAAGGCCTACTACCCCAGTGGTACACCTTC | CASSQGLLPQWYTF
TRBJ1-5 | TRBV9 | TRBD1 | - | TGTGCCAGCAGCCCCGGGACAGGTTTGAGCAATCAGCCCCAGCATTTT | CASSPGTGLSNQPQHF
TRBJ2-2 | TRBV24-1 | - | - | TGTGCCACCAGTGATACAGGGCCCACCGGGGAGCTGTTTTTT | CATSDTGPTGELFF
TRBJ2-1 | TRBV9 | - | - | TGTGCCAGCAGCCCCCGGGACTTCTCCTACAATGAGCAGTTCTTC | CASSPRDFSYNEQFF
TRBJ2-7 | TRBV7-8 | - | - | TGTGCCAGCAGAACCGGGACAATCGGAGAGCAGTACTTC | CASRTGTIGEQYF
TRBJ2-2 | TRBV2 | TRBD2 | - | TGTGCCAGCAGTGATCCGCGGGAGGTCAACACCGGGGAGCTGTTTTTT | CASSDPREVNTGELFF
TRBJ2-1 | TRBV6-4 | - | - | TGTGCCAGCAGTGTCCAACCCCTAACAGCGGTAGGCAATGAGCAGTTCTTC | CASSVQPLTAVGNEQFF
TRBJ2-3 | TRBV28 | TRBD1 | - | TGTGCCAGCAGTTTAGGGACAGGGGGCTTGGATACGCAGTATTTT | CASSLGTGGLDTQYF
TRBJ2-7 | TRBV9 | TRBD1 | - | TGTGCCAGCAGCCGAGGGACAGGTGCCTACGAGCAGTACTTC | CASSRGTGAYEQYF
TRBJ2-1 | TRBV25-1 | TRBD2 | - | TGTGCCAGCAGTGGCAGCGGGGGATATTACAATGAGCAGTTCTTC | CASSGSGGYYNEQFF
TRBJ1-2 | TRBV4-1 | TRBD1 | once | TGCGCCAGCAGCCAGGATGAGGGGACAGGGAATGGCTACACCTTC | CASSQDEGTGNGYTF
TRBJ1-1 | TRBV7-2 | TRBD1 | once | TGTGCCAGCAGCTGGGGACAGGGAACTGAAGCTTTCTTT | CASSWGQGTEAFF
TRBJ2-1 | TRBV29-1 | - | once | TGCAGCGTTGAGACTCTAAGCTCCTACAATGAGCAGTTCTTC | CSVETLSSYNEQFF
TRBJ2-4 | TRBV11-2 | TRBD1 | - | TGTGCCAGCAGCCCCCGACAGGGGCTAGCCAAAAACATTCAGTACTTC | CASSPRQGLAKNIQYF
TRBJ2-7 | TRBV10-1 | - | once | TGCGCCAGCAGTGAGTCGTACGACAGCTCCTACGAGCAGTACTTC | CASSESYDSSYEQYF
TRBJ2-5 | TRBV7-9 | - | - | TGTGCCAGCAGCCTAAAAGAGACCCAGTACTTC | CASSLKETQYF
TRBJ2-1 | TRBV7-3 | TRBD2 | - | TGTGCCAGCAGCCCGCTAGCGGGAGGATTCAGTGAGCAGTTCTTC | CASSPLAGGFSEQFF
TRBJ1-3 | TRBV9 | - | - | TGTGCCAGCAGCGTAGCAGTATCTGGAAACACCATATATTTT | CASSVAVSGNTIYF
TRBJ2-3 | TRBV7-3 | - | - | TGTGCCAGCAGCTTACCTGGCGGCTCTAGCACAGATACGCAGTATTTT | CASSLPGGSSTDTQYF
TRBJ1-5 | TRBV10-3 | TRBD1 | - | TGTGCCATCAGTGGGGGGACAGGAGATCAGCCCCAGCATTTT | CAISGGTGDQPQHF
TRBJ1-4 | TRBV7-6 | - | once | TGTGCCAGCAGCCCGCTTCCGTCGGCAACTAATGAAAAACTGTTTTTT | CASSPLPSATNEKLFF
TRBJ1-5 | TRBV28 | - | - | TGTGCCAGCAGTTTTATCGGGATTAGCAATCAGCCCCAGCATTTT | CASSFIGISNQPQHF
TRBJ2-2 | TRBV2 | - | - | TGTGCCAGCATTCCGATACAGGCGAACACCGGGGAGCTGTTTTTT | CASIPIQANTGELFF
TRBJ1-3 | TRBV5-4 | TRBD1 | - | TGTGCCAGCAGTTCCGGGACAGAGCCCTCTGGAAACACCATATATTTT | CASSSGTEPSGNTIYF
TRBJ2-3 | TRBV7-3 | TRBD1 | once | TGTGCCAGCAGCTACGACAGGGGGCGACCAGATACGCAGTATTTT | CASSYDRGRPDTQYF
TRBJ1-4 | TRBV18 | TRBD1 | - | TGTGCCAGCTCGGAACAGGGGGGAGAAAAACTGTTTTTT | CASSEQGGEKLFF